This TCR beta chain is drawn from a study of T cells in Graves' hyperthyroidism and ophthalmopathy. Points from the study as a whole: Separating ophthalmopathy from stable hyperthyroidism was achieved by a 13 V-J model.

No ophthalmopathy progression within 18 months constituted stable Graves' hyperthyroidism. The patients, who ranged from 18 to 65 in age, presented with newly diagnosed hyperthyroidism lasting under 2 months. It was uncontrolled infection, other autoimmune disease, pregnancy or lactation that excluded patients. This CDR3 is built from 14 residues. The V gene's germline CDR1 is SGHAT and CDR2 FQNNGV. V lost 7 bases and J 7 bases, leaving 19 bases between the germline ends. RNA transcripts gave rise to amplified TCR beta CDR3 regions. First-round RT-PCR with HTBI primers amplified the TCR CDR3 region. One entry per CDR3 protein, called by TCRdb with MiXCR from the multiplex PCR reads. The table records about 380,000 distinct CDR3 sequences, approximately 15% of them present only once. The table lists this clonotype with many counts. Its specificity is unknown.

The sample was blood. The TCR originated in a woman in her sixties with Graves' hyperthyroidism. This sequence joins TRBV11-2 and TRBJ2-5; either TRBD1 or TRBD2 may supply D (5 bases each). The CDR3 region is CASIQLGAGRTQYF. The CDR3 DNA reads TGTGCCAGCATCCAGCTTGGTGCAGGGAGGACCCAGTACTTC.